The T cell receptor (beta chain) under discussion was sequenced for a study of metastatic and nonmetastatic thyroid tumors. Overall study context: Repertoire comparisons spanned blood and tumor or nodule tissue from malignant and benign thyroid patients. Notes on the study in general: According to reports, the diversity of TCR beta was significantly higher in malignant thyroid tumors than in benign nodules, and this held in both blood and tumor samples.

The CDR3 extends over 13 amino acids. The V and J ends lost 4 bases and 4 bases respectively, with 11 bases between them. Germline V CDR1 and CDR2: LNHDA, SQIVND (reference sequence). TCRdb re-called the PCR reads via MiXCR. The table records tens of thousands of clones, approximately 17% of them present only once. This clone was found many times. Its antigen remains unknown. The entire patient cohort was treatment-naive prior to thyroid surgery. The chain has TRBV19 and TRBJ2-7; TRBD1 or TRBD2 may be the D gene (5 bases each). The TCR was taken from a female donor with papillary thyroid cancer or a benign thyroid nodule (not recorded which). Some clones in this sample may be carry-over from other donors' samples. The sequenced material came from blood. CDR3 nucleotide sequence: TGTGCCAGTAGTACGGGGCCAAGTTACGAGCAGTACTTC. It is translated as CASSTGPSYEQYF.